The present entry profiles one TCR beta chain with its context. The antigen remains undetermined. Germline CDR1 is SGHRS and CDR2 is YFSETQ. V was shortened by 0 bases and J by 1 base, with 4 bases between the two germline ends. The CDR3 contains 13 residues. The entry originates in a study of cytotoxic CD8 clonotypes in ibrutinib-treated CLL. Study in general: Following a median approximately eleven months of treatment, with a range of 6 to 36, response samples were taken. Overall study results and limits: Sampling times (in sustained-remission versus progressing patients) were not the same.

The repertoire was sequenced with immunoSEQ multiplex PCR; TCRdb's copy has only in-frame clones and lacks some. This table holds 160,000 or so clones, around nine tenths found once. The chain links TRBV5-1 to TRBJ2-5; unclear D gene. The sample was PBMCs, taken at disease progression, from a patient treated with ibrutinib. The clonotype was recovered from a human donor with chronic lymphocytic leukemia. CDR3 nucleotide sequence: TGCGCCAGCAGCTTGGTCAGCCAAGAGACCCAGTACTTC. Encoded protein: CASSLVSQETQYF.